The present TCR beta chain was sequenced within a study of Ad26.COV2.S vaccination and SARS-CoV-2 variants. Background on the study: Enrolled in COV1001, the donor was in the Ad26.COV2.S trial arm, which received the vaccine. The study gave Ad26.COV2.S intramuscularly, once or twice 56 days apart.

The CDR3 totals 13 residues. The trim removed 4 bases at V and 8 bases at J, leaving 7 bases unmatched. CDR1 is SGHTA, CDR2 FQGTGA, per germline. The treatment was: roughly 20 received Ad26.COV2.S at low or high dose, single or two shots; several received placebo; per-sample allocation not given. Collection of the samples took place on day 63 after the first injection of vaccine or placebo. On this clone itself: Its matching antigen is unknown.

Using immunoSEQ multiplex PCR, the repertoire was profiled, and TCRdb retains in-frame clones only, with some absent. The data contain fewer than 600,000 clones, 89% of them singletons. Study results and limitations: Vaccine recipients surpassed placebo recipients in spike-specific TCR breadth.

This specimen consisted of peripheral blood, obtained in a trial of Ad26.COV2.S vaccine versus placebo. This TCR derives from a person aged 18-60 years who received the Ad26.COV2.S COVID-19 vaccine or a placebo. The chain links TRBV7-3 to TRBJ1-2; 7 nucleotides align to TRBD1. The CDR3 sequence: CASSSGTVFGYTF. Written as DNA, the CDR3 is TGTGCCAGCAGCTCTGGGACAGTTTTCGGCTACACCTTC.